Listed below are T cell receptor beta chains from one sample, sequenced in a study of blood T cell repertoires in COVID-19. Using immunoSEQ multiplex PCR, the repertoire was profiled, and TCRdb retains in-frame clones only, with some absent. The top ten clones hold 13% of a sample with 150,000 or so clones, approximately 90% of them seen once. Source material: peripheral blood. These receptors originate from a man younger than 30 with COVID-19, enrolled during active disease. The CDR3 runs from the conserved cysteine through the conserved F or W. A D gene is named only where the DNA matches it firmly. Clone size is given for some rows only: seen once, a few or many times, or a class if the clone is expanded.

>.|TRBV19|TRBJ2-1|.
CASTPGTLFYNEQFF
TGTGCCAGTACCCCCGGGACACTTTTCTACAATGAGCAGTTCTTC
>.|TRBV27|TRBJ2-6|TRBD2
CASSLEREFELTF
TGTGCCAGCAGTTTAGAGCGGGAGTTCGAGCTGACTTTC
>.|TRBV15|TRBJ2-1|TRBD1
CATSKDRDSEQFF
TGTGCCACCAGCAAAGACAGGGATTCGGAGCAGTTCTTC
>.|TRBV28|TRBJ1-5|TRBD1
CASSPPDRASQPQHF
TGTGCCAGCAGTCCCCCCGACAGGGCCAGTCAGCCCCAGCATTTT
>.|TRBV7-8|TRBJ2-5|TRBD1
CASSPGQGRYF
TGTGCCAGCAGCCCTGGACAGGGCCGGTACTTC
>.|TRBV4-1|TRBJ1-1|.
CASSRPPGGDTEAFF
TGCGCCAGCAGCCGCCCGCCGGGAGGGGACACTGAAGCTTTCTTT
>few|TRBV6-2/TRBV6-3|TRBJ1-5|TRBD1
CASSYSRTGRGPQHF
TGTGCCAGCAGTTATAGCCGGACAGGGCGAGGGCCCCAGCATTTT
>.|TRBV24-1|TRBJ2-1|.
CATSGTRDEQFF
TGTGCCACCAGTGGAACTAGGGATGAGCAGTTCTTC
>.|TRBV13|TRBJ2-3|TRBD2
CASSSGTSGSPADTQYF
TGTGCCAGCAGCTCTGGGACTAGCGGGAGTCCCGCAGATACGCAGTATTTT
>.|TRBV28|TRBJ1-6|.
CASRTGTISSPLHF
TGTGCCAGCAGAACCGGGACAATATCCTCACCCCTCCACTTT
>.|TRBV7-9|TRBJ1-4|.
CASSLRRWGEATNEKLLF
TGTGCCAGCAGCCTCCGGAGGTGGGGGGAGGCAACTAATGAAAAACTGCTTTTT
>.|TRBV6-2/TRBV6-3|TRBJ2-3|TRBD2
CASSPGTSGVSTDTQYF
TGTGCCAGCAGCCCCGGGACTAGCGGGGTAAGCACAGATACGCAGTATTTT
>.|TRBV28|TRBJ1-1|TRBD1
CASSKWTGREVNTEAFF
TGTGCCAGCAGTAAATGGACAGGGCGGGAAGTGAACACTGAAGCTTTCTTT
>.|TRBV27|TRBJ2-3|.
CASSFGGTDTQYF
TGTGCCAGCAGTTTTGGAGGCACAGATACGCAGTATTTT
>.|TRBV7-6|TRBJ2-5|.
CASSLTGRQETQYF
TGTGCCAGCAGCTTAACCGGTCGGCAAGAGACCCAGTACTTC
>once|TRBV15|TRBJ2-1|TRBD2
CASGGPPYNEQFF
TGTGCCAGCGGGGGACCGCCCTACAATGAGCAGTTCTTC
>.|TRBV21-1|TRBJ1-3|.
CARRGSGQSGNTIYF
TGTGCCAGAAGGGGATCAGGGCAGTCTGGAAACACCATATATTTT
>.|TRBV7-3|TRBJ1-1|TRBD1
CASSLAGLQGARVGTEAFF
TGTGCCAGCAGCTTAGCCGGTTTGCAGGGGGCGCGGGTGGGCACTGAAGCTTTCTTT
>.|TRBV15|TRBJ2-2|TRBD2
CATSRDLRKREGFGELFF
TGTGCCACCAGCAGAGATCTTCGAAAGCGGGAGGGCTTCGGGGAGCTGTTTTTT
>.|TRBV9|TRBJ2-3|TRBD2
CASSLSGITDTQYF
TGTGCCAGCAGCCTCAGCGGGATTACAGATACGCAGTATTTT
>.|TRBV7-9|TRBJ2-6|.
CASSLVQERRRTGANVLTF
TGTGCCAGCAGCTTAGTACAAGAACGCCGGAGAACGGGGGCCAACGTCCTGACTTTC
>.|TRBV21-1|TRBJ2-3|.
CASSGNFGLWTIFTGTDTQYF
TGTGCCAGCAGCGGCAACTTCGGACTCTGGACTATTTTTACGGGGACAGATACGCAGTATTTT
>.|TRBV23-1|TRBJ2-1|TRBD1
CASSQRDSRINSYNEQFF
TGCGCCAGCAGTCAACGGGACAGTAGAATAAACTCCTACAATGAGCAGTTCTTC
>.|TRBV28|TRBJ1-5|TRBD1
CASSFDRVNQPQHF
TGTGCCAGCAGTTTTGACAGGGTAAATCAGCCCCAGCATTTT
>.|TRBV4-2|TRBJ2-1|.
CASSLAGLYNEQFF
TGTGCCAGCAGCCTGGCGGGACTCTACAATGAGCAGTTCTTC
>.|TRBV7-2|TRBJ1-6|.
CASSLAPLGRISSYNSPLHF
TGTGCCAGCAGCTTAGCCCCCCTGGGCCGAATAAGCTCCTATAATTCACCCCTCCACTTT
>.|TRBV6-5|TRBJ2-7|.
CASRVQGKGNYEQYF
TGTGCCAGCAGGGTACAGGGAAAGGGAAACTACGAGCAGTACTTC
>.|TRBV18|TRBJ2-4|TRBD1
CASSHTVRDRSAKNIQYF
TGTGCCAGCTCACACACGGTACGGGACAGATCAGCCAAAAACATTCAGTACTTC
>.|TRBV28|TRBJ1-1|.
CASSRSPTGILMNTEAFF
TGTGCCAGCAGTCGATCGCCTACCGGGATACTTATGAACACTGAAGCTTTCTTT
>.|TRBV10-2|TRBJ2-3|.
CASRLATGITDTQYF
TGCGCCAGCAGGCTGGCAACGGGGATCACAGATACGCAGTATTTT
>.|TRBV11-3|TRBJ1-5|TRBD1
CASSDTRDRGGGLRNQPQHF
TGTGCCAGCAGCGATACTCGGGACAGGGGAGGAGGTTTGAGAAATCAGCCCCAGCATTTT
>.|TRBV28|TRBJ2-3|.
CASSLALTGESTDTQYF
TGTGCCAGCAGTTTAGCCCTGACAGGAGAGTCCACAGATACGCAGTATTTT
>.|TRBV28|TRBJ2-7|TRBD1
CASSSGTGSHEQYF
TGTGCCAGCAGTTCCGGGACAGGGTCGCACGAGCAGTACTTC
>few|TRBV6-5|TRBJ1-2|TRBD1
CASSLDRGRDGYTF
TGTGCCAGCAGTTTAGACAGGGGGCGGGATGGCTACACCTTC
>.|TRBV7-2|TRBJ2-7|.
CASSSNRAYEQYF
TGTGCCAGCAGCTCCAATAGAGCCTACGAGCAGTACTTC
>.|TRBV7-2|TRBJ1-2|.
CASSPWVQGYGYTF
TGTGCCAGCAGCCCCTGGGTCCAGGGCTATGGCTACACCTTC
>few|TRBV3-1/TRBV3-2|TRBJ2-7|TRBD2
CASSKIGRARGEQYF
TGTGCCAGCAGTAAAATAGGGAGGGCCAGAGGAGAGCAGTACTTC
>.|TRBV27|TRBJ2-7|TRBD1
CASKGSRDSYEQYF
TGTGCCAGCAAGGGATCCAGGGACAGCTACGAGCAGTACTTC
>.|TRBV12-3/TRBV12-4|TRBJ1-1|TRBD1
CASSRQGNTEAFF
TGTGCCAGCAGCAGACAGGGGAACACTGAAGCTTTCTTT
>.|TRBV4-2|TRBJ1-1|.
CASSQEGETEAFF
TGTGCCAGCAGCCAAGAAGGAGAGACTGAAGCTTTCTTT
>once|TRBV9|TRBJ2-2|.
CASSPGAGGELFF
TGTGCCAGCAGCCCCGGTGCCGGCGGGGAGCTGTTTTTT
>.|TRBV5-5|TRBJ2-1|TRBD1
CASSPGQGAYNEQFF
TGTGCCAGCAGCCCCGGACAGGGGGCCTACAATGAGCAGTTCTTC
>.|TRBV2|TRBJ2-1|TRBD2
CASNPSGSYNEQFF
TGTGCCAGCAACCCCAGCGGGAGCTACAATGAGCAGTTCTTC
>.|TRBV7-2|TRBJ1-2|.
CASSLASPFGGGGGGYTF
TGTGCCAGCAGCTTAGCGTCCCCCTTCGGGGGGGGTGGTGGTGGCTACACCTTC